Following are 20 T cell receptor beta chains from one sample sequenced in a study of blood T cells in healthy people across ages. A second PCR of roughly 7 to 11 cycles used a sample-barcoded 5' primer and a J-beta primer mix. TCRdb called the 5' RACE reads again in MiXCR, with one record for every CDR3 protein. Of some 900,000 distinct CDR3 sequences listed, roughly 26% are singletons. Input material: blood. These receptors all stem from an elderly woman in good health.

CDR3 sequence: CASTLQGTYGYTF. As DNA, the CDR3 is TGTGCCAGCACATTACAGGGCACCTATGGCTACACCTTC. The chain links TRBV6-1 to TRBJ1-2; the D gene is possibly TRBD1 (6 bases). Looked up from germline, CDR1 is MNHNS and CDR2 is SASEGT. Between the trimmed V and J ends, which lost 7 bases and 4 bases, there was a span of 13 bases. This CDR3 has 13 amino acids.

This chain uses TRBV20-1 with TRBJ2-7; D ambiguous. CDR1 is DFQATT, CDR2 SNEGSKA, per germline (reference sequence). The length of the CDR3 is 12 residues. V lost 6 bases and J lost 2, with 11 bases in between. The CDR3 reads CSALVTTYEQYF. The CDR3 nucleotides are TGCAGTGCCCTCGTAACGACCTACGAGCAGTACTTC.

The chain joins TRBV28 to TRBJ1-5; 7 bases are shared with TRBD1. The junction had 7 bases not matched to a gene; V was cut back by 5 bases and J by 3 bases. CDR3 length: 15 amino acids. In germline, CDR1 is MDHEN, CDR2 SYDVKM. In DNA form, the CDR3 reads TGTGCCAGCAGTCGACAGGGATCTAACAATCAGCCCCAGCATTTT. Amino acid sequence: CASSRQGSNNQPQHF.

With respect to this clonotype: Sequence at one end of the junction differs from germline and may be a read error. This CDR3 is CASRRGYADAQYF. The CDR3 DNA sequence: TGTGCCAGCAGGCGAGGATACGCAGATGCGCAGTATTTT. The rearrangement joins TRBV12-3 or TRBV12-4 to TRBJ2-3; no clear D gene. This CDR3 has 13 amino acids.

The genes are TRBV9 and TRBJ2-2, with TRBD1 identical over 10 bases. Losses at the gene ends were 7 bases for V and 5 bases for J; bases not matched to a gene: 2. The CDR3 runs 13 residues. Germline CDR1 is SGDLS and CDR2 is YYNGEE. For the CDR3, the DNA is TGTGCCAGCGGACAGGGGGTGACCGGGGAGCTGTTTTTT. Residues: CASGQGVTGELFF.

This clonotype occurred many times. The chain has TRBV20-1 and TRBJ2-3; 9 bases match TRBD2. With V trimmed by 6 bases and J by 1 base, 5 bases remained unmatched. CDR1 DFQATT and CDR2 SNEGSKA come from the germline V gene (reference sequence). The CDR3 sequence is 14 residues long. CDR3 region: CSAASGVGTDTQYF. The CDR3 DNA sequence: TGCAGTGCCGCTAGCGGGGTAGGCACAGATACGCAGTATTTT.

This clonotype was found many times. The chain has TRBV12-3 or TRBV12-4 and TRBJ2-4, with 9 nucleotides matching TRBD1. The CDR3 sequence is 15 residues long. V lost 5 bases and J lost 4; bases outside the gene matches: 6. The CDR3 DNA sequence: TGTGCCAGCAGTCCAAGGGGACAGGGTAAAAACATTCAGTACTTC. As protein: CASSPRGQGKNIQYF.

The chain has TRBV7-2 and TRBJ2-3, with 11 bases identical to TRBD2. The germline gives CDR1 SGHTA, CDR2 FQGNSA. V shed 0 bases and J 2 bases; nucleotides not matched to a gene: 7. This CDR3 comprises 18 residues. This chain's CDR3 is CASSLAASGGLYTDTQYF. The CDR3 DNA is TGTGCCAGCAGCTTAGCGGCTAGCGGGGGGCTCTACACAGATACGCAGTATTTT.

This clonotype appeared many times. The chain uses TRBV27 and TRBJ2-5; 7 nucleotides match TRBD1. The CDR3 runs to 13 residues. Germline V gene data show CDR1 as MNHEY and CDR2 as SMNVEV (reference sequence). V was pared by 6 bases and J by 11 bases, with 12 bases of the junction left unmatched. CDR3 amino acids: CASRPLNDREQYF. In DNA form, the CDR3 reads TGTGCCAGCAGGCCGTTAAACGACAGGGAGCAGTACTTC.

The table lists this clonotype with many counts. The V gene is TRBV4-2, the J gene TRBJ1-5, with D hard to call. The CDR3 extends over 15 amino acids. V was cut by 0 bases and J by 6 bases, with 12 bases left in between. Germline V lookup: CDR1 LGHNA, CDR2 YNFKEQ. CDR3 in amino acids: CASSQDPIPSQPQHF. CDR3 DNA: TGTGCCAGCAGCCAAGATCCCATACCGAGTCAGCCCCAGCATTTT.

This clonotype was picked up many times. CDR3 protein: CASSLSQGSNTEAFF. The CDR3 DNA sequence: TGTGCCAGCAGTTTATCTCAGGGTTCGAACACTGAAGCTTTCTTT. The J gene is TRBJ1-1, the V gene TRBV27; tentative D call: TRBD1 (5 bases). Germline CDR1 is MNHEY and CDR2 is SMNVEV (reference sequence). V was trimmed by 0 bases and J by 1 base, leaving 9 bases between them. The CDR3 is 15 residues long.

This clonotype was observed at least ten times. The chain couples TRBV6-5 to TRBJ2-3, with 8 bases fitting TRBD1. There are 17 residues in the CDR3. Germline values: CDR1 MNHEY, CDR2 SVGAGI. V trimming: 4 bases; J trimming: 10 bases; junction bases outside the gene matches: 19. The CDR3 loop is CASSSPRSGQADTAQYF. The CDR3 coding sequence is TGTGCCAGCAGTTCACCAAGGTCGGGACAGGCGGACACGGCGCAGTATTTT.

In this sample, this clonotype turned up many times. This chain connects TRBV6-6 to TRBJ1-2, with TRBD1 identical over 7 bases. Germline V gives CDR1 MNHNY, CDR2 SVGAGI (reference sequence). This CDR3 is 15 amino acids long. V was pared by 2 bases and J by 6 bases, with 9 bases of the junction left unmatched. CDR3 sequence reads: CASSYPPGGPNGYTF. The CDR3 DNA follows: TGTGCCAGCAGTTACCCTCCAGGGGGTCCTAATGGCTACACCTTC.

This clonotype showed up many times. This sequence joins TRBV3-1 and TRBJ2-1; 9 bases agree with TRBD1. CDR1 is LGHDT and CDR2 is YNNKEL in the germline V gene (reference sequence). The junction had 11 bases not matched to a gene; V was cut back by 5 bases and J by 12 bases. The CDR3 totals 14 residues. Here the CDR3 DNA reads TGTGCCAGCAGCACGGGACAGGGTACCGTGGGGCAGTTCTTC. Translation gives CASSTGQGTVGQFF.

This clonotype was counted at least ten times. The V gene is TRBV15, the J gene TRBJ1-2, with D hard to call. Trimming shortened V by 3 bases and J by 3 bases, and 5 bases separated the two germline ends. The V gene's germline CDR1 is LNHNV and CDR2 YYDKDF (reference sequence). The CDR3 is 12 residues long. In DNA, the CDR3 is TGTGCCACCAGCAGTGTGGACTATGGCTACACCTTC. This encodes CATSSVDYGYTF.

Points on this clonotype: A read error may explain this, as a much larger clone is one base away. The chain combines TRBV27 with TRBJ2-7; D perhaps matches TRBD1 (6 bases). Germline CDR1 reads MNHEY; CDR2 reads SMNVEV (reference sequence). The CDR3 loop spans 14 amino acids. V was cut by 4 bases and J by 3 bases, with 13 bases left in between. This CDR3 reads CASSWAQGHYEQYF. CDR3 nucleotide sequence: TGTGCCAGCAGTTGGGCGCAGGGGCACTACGAGCAGTACTTC.

V gene TRBV15 combines with J gene TRBJ2-5; D is uncertain. V dropped 5 bases and J dropped 5 bases, with 9 bases sitting between them. CDR3 length equals 12 residues. Germline V gene lookup returns CDR1 LNHNV and CDR2 YYDKDF (reference sequence). This CDR3 is CATSGSLETQYF. CDR3 nucleotide sequence: TGTGCCACCAGCGGCAGCCTGGAGACCCAGTACTTC.

Remarks on this clonotype: A much larger clone differs by one base, so this may be a read error. The V and J genes are TRBV5-4 and TRBJ2-1, with D possibly being TRBD1 or TRBD2 (6 bases each). The germline V gene has CDR1 SGHNT and CDR2 YYREEE (reference sequence). Trimming took off 0 bases at V and 1 base at J, with 11 bases between the two ends. The CDR3 has 16 amino acids. The CDR3 coding sequence is TGTGCCAGCAGCTTGGGGGGGGCTAAATCCTACAATGAGCAGTTCTTC. This codes for CASSLGGAKSYNEQFF.

This clonotype has ten or more counts. This chain's CDR3 is CASSLLAGEQYF. The CDR3, as DNA: TGTGCCAGCAGCTTACTGGCGGGCGAGCAGTACTTC. This chain connects TRBV7-2 to TRBJ2-7; the D gene is possibly TRBD2 (5 bases). The germline V gene encodes CDR1 SGHTA and CDR2 FQGNSA. The CDR3 length is 12 residues. V lost 2 bases, J lost 6 bases, and 8 bases lay in between.

The J gene is TRBJ1-6, the V gene TRBV2; D is ambiguous. CDR1 SNHLY and CDR2 FYNNEI come from the germline V gene. The CDR3 has 15 amino acids. Trimming stripped 4 bases from V and 6 bases from J, with 13 bases between. The CDR3 DNA is TGTGCCAGCAGTGCCGGACCAATCCCTAATTCACCCCTCCACTTT. This sequence encodes CASSAGPIPNSPLHF.